The T cell receptor beta chain described here comes from a study of lymphopenia after photon versus proton radiotherapy. General observations from the study: Post-nadir diversity loss with photons came from oligoclonal expansion, particularly CD8+ Temra cells.

Notes on this clone: Antigen specificity is unknown.

Only in-frame clones appear in the TCRdb table, and some are missing; sequencing was by immunoSEQ multiplex PCR. The sample consists of 25,000 to 30,000 clones, about 86% of them appearing once. Deletions cut 4 bases from V and 5 bases from J, with 8 bases between. Germline values: CDR1 SGDLS, CDR2 YYNGEE. This CDR3 has 12 amino acids. This TCR was sampled from a woman aged 55 to 70 with cholangiocarcinoma. Some clones in this sample may be carry-over from other donors' samples. Material: peripheral blood, obtained from a patient treated with proton-based radiotherapy. This chain uses TRBV9 with TRBJ2-3; unclear D gene. CDR3 region: CASSQTQDTQYF. The CDR3 DNA reads as TGTGCCAGCAGCCAAACCCAAGATACGCAGTATTTT. Looking up the rest from reference TRBV9 and TRBJ2-3 gives the full variable domain: DSGVTQTPKHLITATGQRVTLRCSPRSGDLSVYWYQQSLDQGLQFLIQYYNGEERAKGNILERFSAQQFPDLHSELNLSSLELGDSALYFCASSQTQDTQYFGPGTRLTVL.